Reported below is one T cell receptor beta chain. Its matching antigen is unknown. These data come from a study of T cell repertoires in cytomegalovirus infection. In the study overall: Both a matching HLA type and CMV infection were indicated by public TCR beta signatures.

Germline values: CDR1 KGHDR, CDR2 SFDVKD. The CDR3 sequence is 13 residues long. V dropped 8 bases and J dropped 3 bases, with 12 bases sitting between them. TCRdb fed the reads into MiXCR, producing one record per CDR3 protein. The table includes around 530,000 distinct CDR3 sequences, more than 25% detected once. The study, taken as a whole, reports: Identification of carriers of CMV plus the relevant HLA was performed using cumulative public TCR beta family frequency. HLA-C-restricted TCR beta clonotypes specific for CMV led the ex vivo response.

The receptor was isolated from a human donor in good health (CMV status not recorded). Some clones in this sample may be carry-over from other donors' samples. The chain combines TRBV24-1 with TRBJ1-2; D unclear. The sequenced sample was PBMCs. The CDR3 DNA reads TGTGCCACCAATGGCTGGGGTGACTATGGCTACACCTTC. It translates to CATNGWGDYGYTF.